This T cell receptor (beta chain) was identified during a study of shared clonotypes between healthy human individuals. This CDR3 is built from 14 residues. From germline, CDR1 is SGHKS and CDR2 YYEKEE (reference sequence). The V end lost 4 bases, the J end lost 5 bases, and 12 bases lay between the germline ends. In the sorted-subset replicate PCRs, 150 to 250 ng DNA, 30,000 or so T cell genomes, was used. The protocol was immunoSEQ multiplex PCR, while the TCRdb copy is restricted to in-frame clones and leaves out a portion. The data contain approximately 350,000 clones, about 74% of them singletons.

This receptor was obtained from a man aged 25-40 years in good health. The chain joins TRBV5-5 to TRBJ2-2; D is possibly TRBD2 (6 bases). What was sequenced was memory CD4+ T cells sorted from blood. The subset: CD45RA-negative fraction. The CDR3 here is CASSAGLRTGELFF. CDR3 sequence (DNA): TGTGCCAGCAGCGCGGGACTTAGAACCGGGGAGCTGTTTTTT. Using reference TRBV5-5 and TRBJ2-2 for the parts outside the CDR3, the full variable domain is DAGVTQSPTHLIKTRGQQVTLRCSPISGHKSVSWYQQVLGQGPQFIFQYYEKEERGRGNFPDRFSARQFPNYSSELNVNALLLGDSALYLCASSAGLRTGELFFGEGSRLTVL.